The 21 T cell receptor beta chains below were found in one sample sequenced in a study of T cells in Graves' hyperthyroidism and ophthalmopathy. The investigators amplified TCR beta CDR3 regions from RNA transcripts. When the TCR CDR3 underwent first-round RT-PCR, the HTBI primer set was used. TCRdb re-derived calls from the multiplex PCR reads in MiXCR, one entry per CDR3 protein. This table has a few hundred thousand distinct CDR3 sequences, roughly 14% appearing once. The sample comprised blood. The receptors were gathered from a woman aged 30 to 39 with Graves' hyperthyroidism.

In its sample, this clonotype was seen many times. CDR3 DNA: TGTGCCAGCAGCTCTCCAACTAATGAAAAACTGTTTTTT. Protein sequence: CASSSPTNEKLFF. The V and J genes are TRBV11-2 and TRBJ1-4; D not resolved. Between the trimmed V and J ends, which lost 4 bases and 0 bases, there was a span of 3 bases. CDR1 and CDR2 (germline): SGHAT, FQNNGV. The CDR3 is made up of 13 amino acids.

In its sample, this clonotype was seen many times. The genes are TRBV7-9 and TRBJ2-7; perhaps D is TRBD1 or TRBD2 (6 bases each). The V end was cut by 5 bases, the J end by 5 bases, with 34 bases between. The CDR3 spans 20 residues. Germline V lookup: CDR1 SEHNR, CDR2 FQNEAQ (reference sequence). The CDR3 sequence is CASSQFREVGAGVYLDEQYF. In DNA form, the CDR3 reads TGTGCCAGCAGCCAGTTCAGGGAGGTGGGGGCCGGGGTATACCTCGACGAGCAGTACTTC.

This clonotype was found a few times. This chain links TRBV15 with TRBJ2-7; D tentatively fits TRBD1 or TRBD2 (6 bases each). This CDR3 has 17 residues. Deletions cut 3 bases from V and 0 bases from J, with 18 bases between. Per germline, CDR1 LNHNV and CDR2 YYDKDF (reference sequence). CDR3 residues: CATSSQLDRLGSYEQYF. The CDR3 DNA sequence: TGTGCCACCAGCAGCCAACTGGACAGACTAGGCTCCTACGAGCAGTACTTC.

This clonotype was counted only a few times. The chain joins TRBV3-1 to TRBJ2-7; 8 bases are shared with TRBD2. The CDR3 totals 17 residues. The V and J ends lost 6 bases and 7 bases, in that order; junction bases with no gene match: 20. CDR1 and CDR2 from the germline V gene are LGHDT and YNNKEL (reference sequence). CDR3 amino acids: CASSRITGTSGAGEQYF. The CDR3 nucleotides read TGTGCCAGCAGTCGAATCACCGGGACTAGTGGGGCGGGGGAGCAGTACTTC.

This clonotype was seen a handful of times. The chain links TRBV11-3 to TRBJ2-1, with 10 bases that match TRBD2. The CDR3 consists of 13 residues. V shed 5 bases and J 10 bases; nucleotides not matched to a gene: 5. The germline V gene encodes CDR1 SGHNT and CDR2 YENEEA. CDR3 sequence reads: CASSPFSGGEQFF. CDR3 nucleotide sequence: TGTGCCAGCAGCCCGTTTAGCGGGGGGGAGCAGTTCTTC.

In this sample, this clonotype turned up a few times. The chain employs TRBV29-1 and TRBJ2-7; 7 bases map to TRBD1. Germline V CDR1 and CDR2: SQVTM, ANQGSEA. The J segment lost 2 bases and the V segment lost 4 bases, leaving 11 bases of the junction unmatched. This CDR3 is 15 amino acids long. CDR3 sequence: CSVVLRDSETYEQYF. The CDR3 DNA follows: TGCAGCGTTGTTTTAAGGGACAGCGAGACCTACGAGCAGTACTTC.

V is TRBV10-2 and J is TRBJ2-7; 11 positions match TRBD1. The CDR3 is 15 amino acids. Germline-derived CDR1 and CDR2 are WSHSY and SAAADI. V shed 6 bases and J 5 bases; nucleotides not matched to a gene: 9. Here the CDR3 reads CASSSRTGGGNEQYF. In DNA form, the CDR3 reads TGCGCCAGCAGCAGCCGGACAGGGGGCGGGAACGAGCAGTACTTC.

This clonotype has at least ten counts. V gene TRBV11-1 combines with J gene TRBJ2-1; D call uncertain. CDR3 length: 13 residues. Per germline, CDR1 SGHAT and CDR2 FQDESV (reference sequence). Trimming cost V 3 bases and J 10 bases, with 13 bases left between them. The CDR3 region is CASSFGLATEQFF. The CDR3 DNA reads TGTGCCAGCAGCTTCGGGCTGGCGACGGAGCAGTTCTTC.

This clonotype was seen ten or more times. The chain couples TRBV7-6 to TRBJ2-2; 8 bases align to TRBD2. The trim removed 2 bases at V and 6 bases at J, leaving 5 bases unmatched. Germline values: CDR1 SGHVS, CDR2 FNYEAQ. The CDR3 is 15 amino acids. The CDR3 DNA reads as TGTGCCAGCAGCTTATGGGCGGGAGGCCCCGGGGAGCTGTTTTTT. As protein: CASSLWAGGPGELFF.

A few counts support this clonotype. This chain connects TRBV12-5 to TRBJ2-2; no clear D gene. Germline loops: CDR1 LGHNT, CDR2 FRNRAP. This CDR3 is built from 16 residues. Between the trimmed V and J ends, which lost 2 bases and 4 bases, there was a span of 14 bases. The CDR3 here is CASGLPSWRSTGELFF. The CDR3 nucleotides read TGTGCTAGTGGTTTGCCATCGTGGCGGTCCACCGGGGAGCTGTTTTTT.

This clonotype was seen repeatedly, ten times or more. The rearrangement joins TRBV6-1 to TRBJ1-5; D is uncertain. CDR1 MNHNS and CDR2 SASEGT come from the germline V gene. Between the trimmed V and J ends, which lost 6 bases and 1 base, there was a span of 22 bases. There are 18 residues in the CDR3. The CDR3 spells CASRSLLPTRSSNQPQHF. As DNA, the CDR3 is TGTGCCAGCAGGTCCCTCCTACCAACCCGGTCGAGCAATCAGCCCCAGCATTTT.

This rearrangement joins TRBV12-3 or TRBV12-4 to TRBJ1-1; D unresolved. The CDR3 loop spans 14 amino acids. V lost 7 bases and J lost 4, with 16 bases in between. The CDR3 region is CASTLGDALTEAFF. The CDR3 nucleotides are TGTGCCAGCACCCTTGGGGATGCGCTCACTGAAGCTTTCTTT.

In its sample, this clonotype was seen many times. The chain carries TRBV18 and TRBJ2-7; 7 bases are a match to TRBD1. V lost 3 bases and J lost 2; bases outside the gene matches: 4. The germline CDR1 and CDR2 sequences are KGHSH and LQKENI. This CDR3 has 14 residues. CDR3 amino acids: CASSPTGLTYEQYF. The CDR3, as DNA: TGTGCCAGCTCACCGACAGGGCTAACCTACGAGCAGTACTTC. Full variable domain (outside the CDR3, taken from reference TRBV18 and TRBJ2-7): NAGVMQNPRHLVRRRGQEARLRCSPMKGHSHVYWYRQLPEEGLKFMVYLQKENIIDESGMPKERFSAEFPKEGPSILRIQQVVRGDSAAYFCASSPTGLTYEQYFGPGTRLTVT.

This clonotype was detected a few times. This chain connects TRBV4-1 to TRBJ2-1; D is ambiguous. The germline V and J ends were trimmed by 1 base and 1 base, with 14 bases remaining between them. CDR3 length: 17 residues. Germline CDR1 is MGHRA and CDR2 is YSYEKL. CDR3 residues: CASSQVILTSSYNEQFF. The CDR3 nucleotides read TGCGCCAGCAGCCAAGTAATCCTAACTTCATCCTACAATGAGCAGTTCTTC.

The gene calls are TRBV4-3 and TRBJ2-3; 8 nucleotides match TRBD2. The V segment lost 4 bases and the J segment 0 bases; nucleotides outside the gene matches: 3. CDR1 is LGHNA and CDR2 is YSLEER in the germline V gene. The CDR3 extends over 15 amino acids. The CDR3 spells CASSLSGGSTDTQYF. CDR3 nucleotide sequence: TGCGCCAGCAGCCTGAGCGGGGGAAGCACAGATACGCAGTATTTT.

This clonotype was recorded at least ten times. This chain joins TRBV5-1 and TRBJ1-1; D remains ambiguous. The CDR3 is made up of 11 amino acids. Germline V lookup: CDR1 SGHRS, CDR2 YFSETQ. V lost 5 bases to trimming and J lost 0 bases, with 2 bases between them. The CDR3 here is CASRVNTEAFF. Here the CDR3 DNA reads TGCGCCAGCAGGGTGAACACTGAAGCTTTCTTT.

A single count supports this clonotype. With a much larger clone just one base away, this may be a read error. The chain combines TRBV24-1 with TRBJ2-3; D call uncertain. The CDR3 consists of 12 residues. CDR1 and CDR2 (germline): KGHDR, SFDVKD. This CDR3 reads CTTSDSRSTQYF. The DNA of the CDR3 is TGTACCACCAGTGATTCCCGCAGTACGCAGTATTTT.

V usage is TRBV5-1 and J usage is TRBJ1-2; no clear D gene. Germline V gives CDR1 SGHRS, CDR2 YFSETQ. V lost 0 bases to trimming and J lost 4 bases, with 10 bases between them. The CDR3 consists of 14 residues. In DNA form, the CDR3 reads TGCGCCAGCAGCTTGGTACAGCCCATCTATGGCTACACCTTC. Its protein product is CASSLVQPIYGYTF.

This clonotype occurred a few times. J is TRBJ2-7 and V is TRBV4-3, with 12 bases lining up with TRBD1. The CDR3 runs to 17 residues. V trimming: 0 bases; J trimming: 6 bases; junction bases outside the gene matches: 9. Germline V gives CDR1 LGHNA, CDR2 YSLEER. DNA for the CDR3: TGCGCCAGCAGCCAAGAGGGGGTGGGACAGGGGGCTGCCGAGCAGTACTTC. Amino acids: CASSQEGVGQGAAEQYF.

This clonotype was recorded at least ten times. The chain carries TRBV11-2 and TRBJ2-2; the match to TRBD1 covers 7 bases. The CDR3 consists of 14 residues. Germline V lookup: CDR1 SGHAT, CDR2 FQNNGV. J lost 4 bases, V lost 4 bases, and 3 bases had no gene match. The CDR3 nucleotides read TGTGCCAGCAGCTACGACAGGGTCACCGGGGAGCTGTTTTTT. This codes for CASSYDRVTGELFF. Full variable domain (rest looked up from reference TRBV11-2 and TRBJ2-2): EAGVAQSPRYKIIEKRQSVAFWCNPISGHATLYWYQQILGQGPKLLIQFQNNGVVDDSQLPKDRFSAERLKGVDSTLKIQPAKLEDSAVYLCASSYDRVTGELFFGEGSRLTVL.

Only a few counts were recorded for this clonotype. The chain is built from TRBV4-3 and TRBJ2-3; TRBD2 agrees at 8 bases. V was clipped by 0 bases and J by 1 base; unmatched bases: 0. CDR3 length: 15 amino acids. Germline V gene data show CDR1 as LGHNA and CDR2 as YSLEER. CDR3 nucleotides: TGCGCCAGCAGCCAAGAACTAGCGGGCACAGATACGCAGTATTTT. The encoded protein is CASSQELAGTDTQYF.